This T cell receptor (beta chain) stems from a study of blood T cells in healthy people across ages. Through a sample-barcoded 5' primer and a J-beta primer mix, a second PCR was run for about 6 to 12 cycles. TCRdb reprocessed the 5' RACE reads via MiXCR and lists one record per CDR3 protein. The data contain about 780,000 distinct CDR3 sequences, about 47% of them seen just once; the ten biggest clones take up less than 20%. Study-level findings and limits: Higher naive T cell percentage went strongly together with higher TCR beta diversity.

The CDR3 length is 15 residues. V shed 2 bases and J 3 bases; nucleotides not matched to a gene: 6. Germline CDR1 SGHTA, CDR2 FQGTGA. This clonotype was seen ten or more times. Antigen specificity is unknown. Each donor gave ten milliliters of peripheral blood. This TCR was sampled from a man older than 75 in good health. Sequenced: blood. The rearrangement links TRBV7-3 to TRBJ2-5; 7 nucleotides align to TRBD2. The CDR3 sequence is CASSLGQGGKETQYF. CDR3 DNA sequence: TGTGCCAGCAGCTTAGGGCAGGGAGGGAAAGAGACCCAGTACTTC.